Sequencing of this TCR beta chain was carried out in a study of OX40 agonist ivuxolimab in advanced cancers. Study context: Averaging approximately 60 years in age, with a range of about 20 to 90, the cohort was about 86% male.

TCRdb's table, derived via immunoSEQ multiplex PCR, lists solely in-frame clones and lacks some. The table has almost 85,000 clones, about 93% seen once. CDR3 length: 13 residues. V was cut by 4 bases and J by 10 bases, with 17 bases left in between. Germline CDR1 is SGDLS and CDR2 is YYNGEE. This clone was observed a single time. Its antigen is undetermined. Points from the study as a whole: Dosing at 0.1 to 3.0 mg/kg was accompanied by clonal expansion of CD4+ and CD8+ blood T cells by week 6.

The V call is TRBV9, the J call TRBJ1-1, with D possibly TRBD1 on 6 matching bases. The sample was CD4+ or CD8+ T cells sorted from blood, taken in a trial of the OX40 agonist ivuxolimab. The TCR comes from an adult with an advanced solid tumor such as melanoma, head and neck, liver or kidney cancer. CDR3 DNA: TGTGCCAGCAGCCCCCCGGGGGGGCGGGGAGCTTTCTTT. Its protein product is CASSPPGGRGAFF.